The entry below describes one TCR beta chain. No antigen is known for it. CDR3 length equals 13 residues. With V trimmed by 6 bases and J by 1 base, 1 base remained unmatched. Germline V gene sequence: CDR1 SGHNT, CDR2 YENEEA. Time point noted: newly diagnosed, previously untreated cHL patient sample. The data are from a study of PD-1 blockade in classical Hodgkin lymphoma. Findings and limits, study-wide: Newly diagnosed patients had baseline TCR diversity that was reportedly lower than that of healthy donors. The origin of the repertoire differences remains undefined, with disease activity or prior therapy as possible causes.

This table comes from immunoSEQ multiplex PCR, and its TCRdb copy is limited to in-frame clones, with some not included. The sample records roughly 70,000 clones, nearly 95% being singletons. Sequencing was done on a sample of peripheral blood mononuclear cells (PBMCs). V and J are TRBV11-3 and TRBJ1-1, with 8 nucleotides matching TRBD1. The clonotype originates from a human donor with classical Hodgkin lymphoma. In nucleotides, the CDR3 is TGTGCCAGCAGGGGACAGGAGAACACTGAAGCTTTCTTT. It encodes CASRGQENTEAFF.